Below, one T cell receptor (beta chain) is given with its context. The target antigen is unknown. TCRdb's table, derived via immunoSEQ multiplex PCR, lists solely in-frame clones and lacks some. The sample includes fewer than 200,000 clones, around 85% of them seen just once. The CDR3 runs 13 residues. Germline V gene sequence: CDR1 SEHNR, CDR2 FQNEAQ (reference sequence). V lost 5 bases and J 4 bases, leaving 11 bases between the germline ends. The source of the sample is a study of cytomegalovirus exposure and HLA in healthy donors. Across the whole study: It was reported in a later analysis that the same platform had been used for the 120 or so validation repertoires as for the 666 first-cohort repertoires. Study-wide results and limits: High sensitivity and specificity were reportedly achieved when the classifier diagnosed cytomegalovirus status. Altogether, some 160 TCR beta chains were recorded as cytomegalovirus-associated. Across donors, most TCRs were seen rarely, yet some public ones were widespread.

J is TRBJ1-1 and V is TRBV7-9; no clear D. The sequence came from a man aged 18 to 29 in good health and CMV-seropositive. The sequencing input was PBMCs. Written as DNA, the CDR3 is TGTGCCAGCAGCCCGGCGGGCAGCACTGAAGCTTTCTTT. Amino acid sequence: CASSPAGSTEAFF.